This T cell receptor beta chain was found in a study of cytomegalovirus exposure and HLA in healthy donors. Amplification used 60 Vbeta primers and 13 Jbeta primers. Libraries were prepared by immunoSEQ multiplex PCR; TCRdb keeps only in-frame clonotypes and omits some of them. In the table there are some 120,000 clones, about 80% of which are singletons. Sequences were obtained from PBMCs. The TCR comes from a male donor in good health and CMV-seronegative.

CDR3 nucleotides: TGTGCCAGCAGCAGCCGTGAAACAGATACGCAGTATTTT. Protein sequence: CASSSRETDTQYF. This sequence joins TRBV7-7 and TRBJ2-3; no clear D gene. Germline CDR1 reads SSHAT; CDR2 reads FNYEAQ (reference sequence). V was trimmed by 5 bases and J by 3 bases, leaving 9 bases between them. The CDR3 has 13 residues.